A single sample is the source of the 14 T cell receptor beta chains below, sequenced in a study of cytomegalovirus exposure and HLA in healthy donors. Amplification used 60 Vbeta primers and 13 Jbeta primers. Profiling relied on immunoSEQ multiplex PCR, and the TCRdb table lists in-frame clones only, not all of them. The sample has over 45,000 clones, about 83% seen once; the top ten hold around 4%. Sequencing was performed on PBMCs. Receptors were obtained from a man in his thirties or forties in good health and CMV-seronegative.

The chain combines TRBV29-1 with TRBJ2-2; D may be TRBD2 (5 bases). The ends were cut back, 4 bases at V and 2 bases at J, with 8 bases in the middle. Germline values: CDR1 SQVTM, CDR2 ANQGSEA. The length of the CDR3 is 13 residues. The CDR3 DNA reads as TGCAGCGTTGGACGGGAAAACACCGGGGAGCTGTTTTTT. Protein sequence: CSVGRENTGELFF.

The chain is built from TRBV25-1 and TRBJ2-7; TRBD2 matches 8 bases. V trimming: 4 bases; J trimming: 0 bases; junction bases outside the gene matches: 8. The germline gives CDR1 MGHDK, CDR2 SYGVNS. The CDR3 loop spans 16 amino acids. The CDR3 protein is CASSASTGTSSYEQYF. In DNA form, the CDR3 reads TGTGCCAGCAGTGCCTCAACCGGGACTAGCTCCTACGAGCAGTACTTC.

The chain couples TRBV6-6 to TRBJ1-1; TRBD1 agrees at 7 bases. The CDR3 is 14 amino acids. Trimming took 2 bases from V and 5 from J; bases not matched to a gene: 5. Germline V gene lookup returns CDR1 MNHNY and CDR2 SVGAGI (reference sequence). The CDR3 is CASSYTPRGTEAFF. For the CDR3, the DNA is TGTGCCAGCAGTTACACCCCCAGGGGGACTGAAGCTTTCTTT.

V gene TRBV10-1 combines with J gene TRBJ2-7, with D tentatively TRBD1 (5 bases). The V end was cut by 1 base, the J end by 2 bases, with 12 bases between. The germline CDR1 and CDR2 sequences are WNHNN and SYGVQD (reference sequence). This CDR3 has 15 residues. CDR3 DNA: TGCGCCAGCAGTGAGTATACAGGTCCCACCTACGAGCAGTACTTC. This encodes CASSEYTGPTYEQYF.

The rearrangement links TRBV7-9 to TRBJ2-7; tentative D call: TRBD2 (6 bases). V was cut by 5 bases and J by 4 bases, with 21 bases left in between. Germline V gene data show CDR1 as SEHNR and CDR2 as FQNEAQ (reference sequence). The CDR3 length is 16 residues. In DNA form, the CDR3 reads TGTGCCAGCAGCGCCCCGGGTTCGGGGGAGTTTTACGAGCAGTACTTC. Protein product: CASSAPGSGEFYEQYF.

The chain couples TRBV7-9 to TRBJ1-6, with D unclear. Germline CDR1 SEHNR, CDR2 FQNEAQ (reference sequence). The CDR3 covers 13 residues. Between the trimmed V and J ends, which lost 1 base and 12 bases, there was a span of 10 bases. CDR3 sequence: CASSLGTGGPLHF. CDR3 sequence (DNA): TGTGCCAGCAGCTTAGGGACTGGCGGACCCCTCCACTTT.

The J gene is TRBJ2-7, the V gene TRBV2; D is possibly TRBD1 (5 bases). V dropped 7 bases and J dropped 0 bases, with 10 bases sitting between them. Germline-derived CDR1 and CDR2 are SNHLY and FYNNEI. The CDR3 has 13 amino acids. DNA of the CDR3: TGTGCCAGCACTAGACAGCTCTCCTACGAGCAGTACTTC. It specifies CASTRQLSYEQYF.

The CDR3 DNA reads TGTGCCAGCAGCTTAGGGGCCCGTCAAGAGACCCAGTACTTC. This gives the protein CASSLGARQETQYF. The V gene is TRBV7-8, the J gene TRBJ2-5, with D hard to call. Per germline, CDR1 SGHVS and CDR2 FQNEAQ. The CDR3 consists of 14 residues. Trimming left V 1 base short and J 2 bases short, with 8 bases between.

V usage is TRBV5-1 and J usage is TRBJ2-2, with D possibly TRBD2 on 6 matching bases. Trimming removed 3 bases at V and 6 bases at J, with 6 bases between. In germline, CDR1 is SGHRS, CDR2 YFSETQ. This CDR3 contains 12 residues. CDR3 region: CASSSGAGELFF. CDR3 coding DNA: TGCGCCAGCAGCTCGGGGGCCGGGGAGCTGTTTTTT.

The chain recombines TRBV6-6 with TRBJ2-7, with TRBD1 matching 8 bases. The CDR3 contains 14 residues. Trimming removed 6 bases from V and 5 bases from J; junction bases left unmatched: 9. Germline V CDR1 and CDR2: MNHNY, SVGAGI (reference sequence). CDR3 protein: CASRNRGESDEQYF. The CDR3 nucleotides read TGTGCCAGCAGAAACAGGGGGGAAAGCGACGAGCAGTACTTC.

The chain recombines TRBV7-3 with TRBJ1-6; 7 nucleotides agree with TRBD1. The CDR3 loop spans 17 amino acids. V lost 2 bases to trimming and J lost 7 bases; unmatched junction nucleotides: 11. Germline-derived CDR1 and CDR2 are SGHTA and FQGTGA. The CDR3 nucleotides are TGTGCCAGCAGCTTATCGCCCAACAGGGGATCAAATTCACCCCTCCACTTT. Residues: CASSLSPNRGSNSPLHF.

This chain links TRBV15 with TRBJ1-4; D might be TRBD1 (5 bases). The germline V and J ends were trimmed by 0 bases and 8 bases, with 13 bases remaining between them. Germline CDR1 reads LNHNV; CDR2 reads YYDKDF (reference sequence). The CDR3 runs 15 residues. CDR3 in amino acids: CATSRDGAGPEKLFF. DNA of the CDR3: TGTGCCACCAGCAGAGATGGGGCAGGGCCCGAAAAACTGTTTTTT. The full variable domain, in which reference TRBV15 and TRBJ1-4 provide the parts outside the CDR3, is DAMVIQNPRYQVTQFGKPVTLSCSQTLNHNVMYWYQQKSSQAPKLLFHYYDKDFNNEADTPDNFQSRRPNTSFCFLDIRSPGLGDTAMYLCATSRDGAGPEKLFFGSGTQLSVL.

This clone was detected once. The chain couples TRBV7-2 to TRBJ2-3; 12 positions agree with TRBD2. The germline CDR1 and CDR2 sequences are SGHTA and FQGNSA. The CDR3 covers 15 residues. V lost 4 bases, J lost 3 bases, and 2 bases stayed unmatched. CDR3 loop: CASSSLAGGTDTQYF. The DNA for the CDR3 is TGTGCCAGCAGCTCACTAGCGGGAGGTACAGATACGCAGTATTTT.

The chain links TRBV10-3 to TRBJ1-1; tentatively, D is TRBD1 (6 bases). CDR3 length: 13 amino acids. Looked up from germline, CDR1 is ENHRY and CDR2 is SYGVKD. Between the trimmed V and J ends, which lost 8 bases and 2 bases, there was a span of 12 bases. In nucleotides, the CDR3 is TGTGCCATCGGGGGCGGAGGAAACACTGAAGCTTTCTTT. Residues: CAIGGGGNTEAFF.